One sample yielded the 21 T cell receptor beta chains listed below, sequenced in a study of blood T cell repertoires in COVID-19. Clones were read by immunoSEQ multiplex PCR, and TCRdb kept only the in-frame ones, dropping some. The sample has around 81,000 clones; approximately 80% are singletons. The sequenced sample was peripheral blood. The receptors here all came from a man in his forties or fifties with acute or convalescent COVID-19.

Here the CDR3 reads CASSEDRGLSYEQYF. The CDR3 DNA follows: TGTGCCAGCAGCGAAGACAGGGGGCTTTCCTACGAGCAGTACTTC. The chain carries TRBV28 and TRBJ2-7; 10 nucleotides align to TRBD1. With V trimmed by 6 bases and J by 1 base, 6 bases remained unmatched. The CDR3 extends over 15 amino acids. The germline gives CDR1 MDHEN, CDR2 SYDVKM.

V usage is TRBV19 and J usage is TRBJ2-3; a possible D gene is TRBD2 (6 bases). Germline V lookup: CDR1 LNHDA, CDR2 SQIVND (reference sequence). The CDR3 length is 16 residues. The ends were cut back, 4 bases at V and 1 base at J, with 15 bases in the middle. CDR3: CASSKTSYTRTDTQYF. In DNA form, the CDR3 reads TGTGCCAGTAGTAAAACTAGCTACACCCGCACAGATACGCAGTATTTT.

This chain links TRBV2 with TRBJ1-5, with D perhaps matching TRBD1 (5 bases). CDR1 SNHLY and CDR2 FYNNEI come from the germline V gene. The length of the CDR3 is 15 residues. V lost 1 base, J lost 0 bases, and 7 bases lay in between. CDR3 sequence (DNA): TGTGCCAGCAGTGAAGAGGGGAATAGCAATCAGCCCCAGCATTTT. Translating gives CASSEEGNSNQPQHF.

This clone was observed once. This chain connects TRBV6-5 to TRBJ2-7; 10 nucleotides line up with TRBD2. CDR1 is MNHEY and CDR2 is SVGAGI in the germline V gene. CDR3 length: 13 amino acids. Trimming removed 6 bases from V and 4 bases from J; junction bases left unmatched: 3. DNA for the CDR3: TGTGCCAGCAGCACTAGCGGGATTTACGAGCAGTACTTC. Protein: CASSTSGIYEQYF.

The rearrangement uses TRBV28 and TRBJ2-3; the match to TRBD2 covers 12 bases. This CDR3 has 15 amino acids. Trimming took 3 bases from V and 3 from J; bases not matched to a gene: 1. Germline-derived CDR1 and CDR2 are MDHEN and SYDVKM. In DNA form, the CDR3 reads TGTGCCAGCAGTTTTACTAGCGGGAGGACAGATACGCAGTATTTT. As protein: CASSFTSGRTDTQYF.

This chain joins TRBV30 and TRBJ2-7; 7 bases match TRBD1. V dropped 0 bases and J dropped 5; count of bases not matched to a gene: 4. The CDR3 runs to 13 residues. Germline V lookup: CDR1 GTSNPN, CDR2 SVGIG (reference sequence). Here the CDR3 DNA reads TGTGCCTGGAGTGTCGGCAGGGGGAACGAGCAGTACTTC. It is translated as CAWSVGRGNEQYF. Filled out from reference TRBV30 and TRBJ2-7, the complete variable domain reads SQTIHQWPATLVQPVGSPLSLECTVEGTSNPNLYWYRQAAGRGLQLLFYSVGIGQISSEVPQNLSASRPQDRQFILSSKKLLLSDSGFYLCAWSVGRGNEQYFGPGTRLTVT.

The table lists this clone with a count of one. J is TRBJ2-3 and V is TRBV28; 10 bases are a match to TRBD2. CDR1 and CDR2 from the germline V gene are MDHEN and SYDVKM. CDR3 length: 15 residues. V lost 6 bases, J lost 7 bases, and 10 bases stayed unmatched. CDR3 in amino acids: CASSQSSGSGNTQYF. CDR3 sequence (DNA): TGTGCCAGCAGCCAATCTAGCGGGAGTGGAAATACGCAGTATTTT.

V usage is TRBV10-2 and J usage is TRBJ2-3; the match to TRBD2 covers 10 bases. With V trimmed by 3 bases and J by 1 base, 1 base remained unmatched. The germline V gene encodes CDR1 WSHSY and CDR2 SAAADI. The CDR3 length is 15 residues. The CDR3 here is CASSDSGGRTDTQYF. The DNA for the CDR3 is TGCGCCAGCAGTGATAGCGGGGGGCGCACAGATACGCAGTATTTT.

The chain carries TRBV4-3 and TRBJ1-4, with 10 bases fitting TRBD1. The ends lost 4 bases at V and 8 bases at J; junction bases unmatched: 7. The CDR3 contains 15 residues. CDR1 is LGHNA and CDR2 is YSLEER in the germline V gene. The CDR3 sequence is CASSPQGTGEEKLFF. The DNA of the CDR3 is TGCGCCAGCAGCCCTCAGGGGACAGGGGAGGAAAAACTGTTTTTT.

The chain joins TRBV4-3 to TRBJ1-2, with 8 bases lining up with TRBD1. The junction had 8 bases not matched to a gene; V was cut back by 0 bases and J by 5 bases. Germline-derived CDR1 and CDR2 are LGHNA and YSLEER. CDR3 size: 16 residues. The CDR3 DNA follows: TGCGCCAGCAGCCAAGATCAAGGGACAGGCTATTATGGCTACACCTTC. Its protein is CASSQDQGTGYYGYTF.

This rearrangement joins TRBV29-1 to TRBJ2-7; 7 positions agree with TRBD1. Per germline, CDR1 SQVTM and CDR2 ANQGSEA. This CDR3 is built from 14 residues. V lost 3 bases and J lost 3; bases outside the gene matches: 8. The CDR3 reads CSVDRQGAGYEQYF. DNA of the CDR3: TGCAGCGTTGACCGACAGGGCGCCGGCTACGAGCAGTACTTC.

This chain links TRBV5-6 with TRBJ2-7; D possibly corresponds to TRBD2 (6 bases). The ends were cut back, 4 bases at V and 0 bases at J, with 14 bases in the middle. CDR1 is SGHDT, CDR2 YYEEEE, per germline. The CDR3 totals 15 residues. The CDR3 DNA sequence: TGTGCCAGCAGCCCGCCGGGACTTTCCTCCTACGAGCAGTACTTC. Its protein product is CASSPPGLSSYEQYF.

This chain uses TRBV9 with TRBJ2-5; 7 nucleotides agree with TRBD2. The CDR3 sequence is 14 residues long. Germline V CDR1 and CDR2: SGDLS, YYNGEE. After removal of 4 bases from V and 3 bases from J, the junction contained 6 bases not matched to a gene. The CDR3 reads CASSSQTSKETQYF. The CDR3 bases are TGTGCCAGCAGCTCGCAGACTAGCAAAGAGACCCAGTACTTC.

The V call is TRBV6-1, the J call TRBJ2-1; 9 nucleotides line up with TRBD2. The germline V gene has CDR1 MNHNS and CDR2 SASEGT. V dropped 4 bases and J dropped 6; count of bases not matched to a gene: 13. This CDR3 is 17 amino acids long. The CDR3 here is CASSAPDSAGGPNEQFF. In nucleotides, the CDR3 is TGTGCCAGCAGTGCACCGGATTCGGCGGGAGGGCCCAATGAGCAGTTCTTC.

V usage is TRBV5-1 and J usage is TRBJ1-4; D is possibly TRBD1 (6 bases). The CDR3 extends over 15 amino acids. V was clipped by 3 bases and J by 4 bases, with 13 bases between them. The V gene's germline CDR1 is SGHRS and CDR2 YFSETQ. The CDR3: CASSSQGYHNEKLFF. The CDR3 DNA is TGCGCCAGCAGCTCCCAGGGGTACCATAATGAAAAACTGTTTTTT.

The CDR3 DNA follows: TGCGCCAGCAGTGCCGCGCGGGGGGGCCCTGAGCAGTTCTTC. It translates to CASSAARGGPEQFF. The chain has TRBV10-1 and TRBJ2-1; 9 nucleotides align to TRBD2. Germline V gives CDR1 WNHNN, CDR2 SYGVQD (reference sequence). The CDR3 runs to 14 residues. V was clipped by 4 bases and J by 9 bases; unmatched bases: 7.

The J gene is TRBJ1-4, the V gene TRBV5-6, with TRBD1 matching 7 bases. Germline V gene sequence: CDR1 SGHDT, CDR2 YYEEEE. J lost 6 bases, V lost 1 base, and 9 bases had no gene match. This CDR3 spans 16 amino acids. This chain's CDR3 is CASSLRGRTLDEKLFF. In DNA form, the CDR3 reads TGTGCCAGCAGCTTGAGGGGGCGGACACTGGATGAAAAACTGTTTTTT. Filled out from reference TRBV5-6 and TRBJ1-4, the complete variable domain reads DAGVTQSPTHLIKTRGQQVTLRCSPKSGHDTVSWYQQALGQGPQFIFQYYEEEERQRGNFPDRFSGHQFPNYSSELNVNALLLGDSALYLCASSLRGRTLDEKLFFGSGTQLSVL.

This clone was recorded only once. The junction does not match germline at one end; this may be a read error. The J gene is TRBJ2-5, the V gene TRBV11-2, with 12 positions matching TRBD2. Looked up from germline, CDR1 is SGHAT and CDR2 is FQNNGV. The CDR3 consists of 14 residues. The chain's CDR3 is CASSLAPSGGAQNF. The DNA for the CDR3 is TGTGCCAGCAGCTTAGCTCCTAGCGGGGGGGCCCAAAACTTC. The complete variable domain, with remaining parts taken from reference TRBV11-2 and TRBJ2-5, reads EAGVAQSPRYKIIEKRQSVAFWCNPISGHATLYWYQQILGQGPKLLIQFQNNGVVDDSQLPKDRFSAERLKGVDSTLKIQPAKLEDSAVYLCASSLAPSGGAQNFGPGTRLLVL.

The chain links TRBV14 to TRBJ2-1, with D tentatively TRBD1 (5 bases). There are 15 residues in the CDR3. V was shortened by 1 base and J by 9 bases, with 16 bases between the two germline ends. Germline V gene sequence: CDR1 SGHDN, CDR2 FVKESK. CDR3 nucleotides: TGTGCCAGCAGCCAAGTCTCGCAGGGTGTGGGTGAGCAGTTCTTC. Translating it yields CASSQVSQGVGEQFF.

This chain connects TRBV7-3 to TRBJ2-3, with D perhaps TRBD1 (5 bases). Trimming left V 2 bases short and J 10 bases short, with 16 bases between. The CDR3 runs 14 residues. CDR1 SGHTA and CDR2 FQGTGA come from the germline V gene. CDR3 sequence reads: CASSLGPAQGAQYF. As DNA, the CDR3 is TGTGCCAGCAGCTTAGGGCCAGCCCAGGGTGCGCAGTATTTT.

The chain links TRBV4-3 to TRBJ2-1, with D possibly TRBD2 on 5 matching bases. The V end lost 4 bases, the J end lost 5 bases, and 6 bases lay between the germline ends. Looked up from germline, CDR1 is LGHNA and CDR2 is YSLEER. The CDR3 has 12 residues. In nucleotides, the CDR3 is TGCGCCAGCAGCCTGGAGGACAATGAGCAGTTCTTC. Protein product: CASSLEDNEQFF.